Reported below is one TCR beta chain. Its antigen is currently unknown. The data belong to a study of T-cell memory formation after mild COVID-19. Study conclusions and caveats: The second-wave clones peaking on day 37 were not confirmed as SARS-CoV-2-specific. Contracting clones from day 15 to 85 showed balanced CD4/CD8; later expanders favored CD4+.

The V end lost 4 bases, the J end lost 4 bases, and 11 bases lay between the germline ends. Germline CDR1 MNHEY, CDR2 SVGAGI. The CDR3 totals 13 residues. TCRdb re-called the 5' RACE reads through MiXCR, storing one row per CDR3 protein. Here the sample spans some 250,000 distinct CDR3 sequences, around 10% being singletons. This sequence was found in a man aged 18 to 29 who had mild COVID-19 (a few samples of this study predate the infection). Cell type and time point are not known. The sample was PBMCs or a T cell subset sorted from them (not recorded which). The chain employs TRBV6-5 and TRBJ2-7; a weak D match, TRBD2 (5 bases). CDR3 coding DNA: TGTGCCAGCAGTTCCGCGGGCGAGTACGAGCAGTACTTC. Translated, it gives CASSSAGEYEQYF.